This T cell receptor beta chain was observed in a study of cytomegalovirus exposure and HLA in healthy donors. Findings and limits, study-wide: Within an earlier analysis, most TCR beta V segments proved productive either about 90% or about 30% of the time.

The PCR ran on 60 Vbeta and 13 Jbeta primers. TCRdb's table, derived via immunoSEQ multiplex PCR, lists solely in-frame clones and lacks some. The sample lists some 250,000 clones; over 80% were seen once. This clone was seen just once. Its specificity is not known. Per the germline V gene, CDR1 is SEHNR and CDR2 is FQNEAQ (reference sequence). V lost 3 bases and J 0 bases, leaving 11 bases between the germline ends. CDR3 length: 16 amino acids. This receptor was taken from a woman between 40 and 50 years old in good health and CMV-seropositive. The chain joins TRBV7-9 to TRBJ1-4; perhaps TRBD1 as D (6 bases). What was sequenced was PBMCs. Here the CDR3 DNA reads TGTGCCAGCAGCTTGAGGGGGAGCCCAACTAATGAAAAACTGTTTTTT. Translated, it gives CASSLRGSPTNEKLFF.